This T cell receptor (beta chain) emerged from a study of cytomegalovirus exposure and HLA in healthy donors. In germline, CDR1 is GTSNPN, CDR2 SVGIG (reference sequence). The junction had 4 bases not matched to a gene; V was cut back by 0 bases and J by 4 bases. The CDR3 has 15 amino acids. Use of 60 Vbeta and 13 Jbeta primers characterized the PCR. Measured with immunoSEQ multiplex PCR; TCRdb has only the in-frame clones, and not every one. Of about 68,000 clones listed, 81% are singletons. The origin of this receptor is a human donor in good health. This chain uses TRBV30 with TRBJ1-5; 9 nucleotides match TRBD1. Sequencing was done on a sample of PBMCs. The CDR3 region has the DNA TGTGCCTGGAGTGTACAGGGGGCCCCTAATCAGCCCCAGCATTTT. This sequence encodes CAWSVQGAPNQPQHF. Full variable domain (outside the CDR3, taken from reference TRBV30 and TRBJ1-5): SQTIHQWPATLVQPVGSPLSLECTVEGTSNPNLYWYRQAAGRGLQLLFYSVGIGQISSEVPQNLSASRPQDRQFILSSKKLLLSDSGFYLCAWSVQGAPNQPQHFGDGTRLSIL.